This T cell receptor beta chain emerged from a study of cytomegalovirus exposure and HLA in healthy donors (dated by TCRdb to the late 2010s). Describing the broader study: An earlier analysis of roughly 630 of the donors reported approximately 300 Gb of sequence data and some 120 million unique TCR beta sequences from some 180 million T cells. A later analysis re-analyzed previously published TCR beta repertoires from 660 or so donors and added high-resolution HLA genotyping to study TCR occurrence patterns. High-throughput TCR immunosequencing, statistical association of individual TCRs with disease status, and machine learning were combined to predict cytomegalovirus infection status. The genetic ancestry cluster associated with self-reported Caucasian donors included 65% to 90% of the roughly 380 genotyped donors. On average, roughly 240,000 unique TCR beta nucleotide sequences were sequenced per donor among several hundred genotyped donors of the cohort, with about 19% of those sequences being non-productive. Genome-wide SNP genotypes for about 60% of the roughly 670 donors were used in a later genetic analysis, which treated that subset as a discovery cohort. An earlier analysis of 450 to 750 of the donors used high-throughput TCR beta sequencing to judge whether each TCR beta V gene segment behaved as functional or pseudogenic. Rather than drawing on any new phenotypic data, the later analysis identified candidate immune exposures from TCR beta sequences and the way those sequences occurred across donors. Roughly 5 DR-DQ haplotypes were handled as single units for association and clustering, since linkage in the cohort was strong. All discovery cohort repertoires had been generated using a single sequencing platform. Both class I and class II loci were covered by HLA typing, at four-digit resolution. Approximately 300 gigabases of sequencing data and 70 million to 85 million unique TCR sequences were included in an early release covering roughly 700 HLA-typed donors. In addition to the first cohort of hundreds of subjects, a separate validation cohort of under 150 different subjects was used. The number of typed donors differed by locus: roughly 629-640 for A, B, C, DRB1 and DQB1; roughly 510 for DQA1; 600 to 610 for DPA1; and around 470 for DPB1. The study profiled the T cell repertoires of around 700 subjects by immunosequencing and related them to cytomegalovirus serostatus. The aim of the study was to test whether cataloging public T cell receptors could identify signatures of past pathogen exposure. Alongside the repertoire data, information on donor age, sex, ethnicity and CMV serostatus was compiled.

Libraries were constructed by the immunoSEQ multiplex PCR assay. A mixture of 60 forward primers for TCR Vbeta segments and 13 reverse primers for TCR Jbeta segments was used in the multiplex PCR. A multiplex PCR assay on genomic DNA amplified the CDR3 region of rearranged TCR beta genes. The amplified TCR beta libraries were sequenced on the Illumina HiSeq System as 87-base-pair reads. Per the authors' processing: Across the 670 or so repertoires, a later analysis counted around 80 million unique TCR beta chains, some 11 million of which were shared by at least two donors. A nearest-neighbor algorithm error-corrected the raw reads and collapsed the reads into unique sequences, merging closely related sequences to remove PCR and sequencing errors. Alignment of CDR3 sequences to IMGT reference sequences was used to assign V, D and J gene segments. For a sequence to be retained, at least a six-nucleotide match to both a V gene segment and a J gene segment was required. A rearrangement was called productive if the CDR3 had no stop codons and remained in frame with V and J, and every other rearrangement was called non-productive. CDR3 was defined by IMGT convention, running from the second conserved V-encoded cysteine to the conserved J-encoded phenylalanine. In an earlier analysis of more than 550 of the donors, sequences lacking an unambiguous match to a single V gene segment were excluded. An earlier analysis of 587 of the donors called V segments functional above 56.7% productive rearrangements and segregating when the between-donor standard deviation exceeded 5%. To diagnose cytomegalovirus status from the catalog of TCR beta chain sequences, a statistical classification framework was built. In a later analysis, V and J genes were assigned by comparing TCR nucleotide sequences against IMGT/GENE-DB human TR gene sequences. In a later analysis, CDR3 sequences and most-parsimonious VDJ recombination scenarios were assigned using the TCRdist pipeline. In a later analysis, each TCR beta chain was defined by its CDR3 amino acid sequence together with its V-gene family, and reads lacking a unique V-gene family were excluded. A later analysis removed 600 or so highly shared, low-generation-probability nucleotide sequences to deal with suspected cross-contamination and a sequencing artifact. For each public chain, a later analysis derived a clonal expansion index from normalized ranks of inferred template counts within each repertoire. Generation probabilities in a later analysis came from a VDJ recombination model fitted to out-of-frame rearrangements, and those results were checked against IGoR. In a later analysis, hypergeometric tests were used to score TCR-TCR, TCR-HLA and TCR-CMV co-occurrence, with a repertoire-size bias correction applied to TCR pairs. False discovery rates were estimated in a later analysis by permuting HLA or CMV assignments 20 times. A later analysis grouped co-occurring TCRs with DBSCAN, adding TCRdist sequence similarity when clustering within HLA-allele-positive subsets. For co-occurrence clustering, repertoires with fewer than 30,000 or more than 120,000 public chains were excluded, along with about five repertoires with anomalous nucleotide sharing. What TCRdb holds here is the immuneACCESS table cut down to in-frame rearrangements. Part of the clones is not present; checked against another copy, under half of the missing clones reflect an unresolved V gene, and the others are unexplained. The V and J calls and clone size are taken from that table; D and trimming were inferred from the DNA. Recorded for this sample are some 160,000 clones; more than 75% of them occurred a single time. The ten largest clones add up to under 1.5% of the sample.

Broad study findings and their caveats: In both the original and validation cohorts, the classifier was reported to diagnose cytomegalovirus status with high specificity and sensitivity. V-gene and J-gene trimming of TCR beta chains was associated with a missense DCLRE1C variant in a later genetic analysis, and the association was replicated in an independent cohort. The study gave a list of more than 150 TCR beta chains associated with cytomegalovirus. Because some donors lacked HLA typing at each locus, the association tests relied only on the typed subset. A later analysis found that HLA-associated TCR beta chains were more clonally expanded and had lower generation probabilities than equally common non-associated chains. Presence/absence analyses assumed roughly uniform sequencing depth across donors, an assumption that may not hold. In an earlier analysis of under 600 of the donors, most TCR beta V segments were observed in productive rearrangements about 90% or about 30% of the time, broadly matching IMGT annotations. The cohort was sequenced for TCR beta chains only, and without alpha or paired-chain data the features that could be detected were limited. A few of the identified cytomegalovirus-associated TCR beta chains were confirmed in vitro to be specific for cytomegalovirus antigens. Across donors, most TCR sequences were observed very rarely, whereas some public TCRs were present in many individuals. A later analysis associated 17,000 or so TCR beta sequences with specific HLA alleles at a false discovery rate of 0.05. A further reported finding was that TCR beta sequences accurately predicted the HLA-A and HLA-B alleles for most subjects in the first cohort. In a later analysis, TCR association rates were found to vary across HLA loci, with the most associated TCRs seen for DRB1 alleles and the fewest for HLA-C alleles. The authors suggested that the approach could potentially be extended to other disease states and immunological phenotypes. Immune exposure information for the cohort was limited to CMV serostatus. In a later analysis, most CMV-associated TCR beta chains were found to appear HLA-restricted, with HLA associations seemingly driven largely by CMV exposure. Correlated functional status among segregating V segments might reflect linkage disequilibrium, but an unknown experimental factor could not be ruled out. Some IMGT-functional V segments, including TRBV6-2 and TRBV6-3, could not be told apart with the 87-base-pair reads, so those segments were excluded. A cluster of highly shared sequence variants was judged likely to represent a technical artifact of the sequencing pipeline. Because counts were too low, roughly 16 rarely observed V segments, including chromosome 9 orphons, were left out of the earlier analysis of roughly 600 of the donors. In a later analysis, several top co-occurrence clusters were reported to appear linked to parvovirus B19, influenza, CMV and Epstein-Barr virus. A later genetic analysis reported fewer N-insertions in productive TCRs among donors in an Asian-associated ancestry cluster than the roughly 650-donor mean. Assigning TCR associations to individual alleles was difficult when HLA alleles, especially DR and DQ, strongly co-occurred.

As to this clone: It has no known antigen specificity. No much larger clonotype is one base removed from it; base qualities were not supplied.

The cohort comprised under 700 healthy bone marrow donors. At the time of sampling, every cohort member was nominally healthy, though immune exposures that went unrecorded were likely present. The donor was CMV seronegative and belonged to the group of 320 or so seronegative cohort members. A peripheral blood sample was collected from each donor, and TCR beta sequencing was performed on peripheral blood mononuclear cells. Genomic DNA was extracted from the blood cell samples with the Qiagen DNeasy Blood Extraction Kit. The germline V gene supplies CDR1 MNHEY and CDR2 SVGAGI. Spanning cysteine to phenylalanine, the CDR3 consists of 14 amino acids. Just the 42-base CDR3 DNA is kept, in frame starting at base 1. V is trimmed back by 5 bases and J by 2 bases, and the junction contains 2 bases that no gene match accounts for.

The sequence was collected from a male donor in good health and CMV-seronegative. This chain is built from TRBV6-5 and TRBJ1-4; 7 nucleotides in the junction match TRBD1. Sequenced material: PBMCs. CDR3 loop: CASSKQGTNEKLFF. The sequenced DNA is TGTGCCAGCAGTAAACAGGGGACTAATGAAAAACTGTTTTTT.